This TCR beta chain was captured in a study of cytomegalovirus exposure and HLA in healthy donors. About the study: Unique TCR beta sequences numbering around 110 million came from 150 million to 200 million T cells in an earlier analysis.

Study-wide points: Later analysis identified a missense DCLRE1C variant that was linked to TCR beta V- and J-gene trimming.

Trimming left V 1 base short and J 4 bases short, with 18 bases between. The CDR3 length is 17 residues. Per the germline V gene, CDR1 is LNHDA and CDR2 is SQIVND (reference sequence). In the case of this clone: Its antigen is still unknown.

The PCR contained 60 Vbeta and 13 Jbeta primers. TCRdb's table, derived via immunoSEQ multiplex PCR, lists solely in-frame clones and lacks some. Of 150,000 to 200,000 clones listed, 75% to 90% are singletons. The chain joins TRBV19 to TRBJ2-3; possible D gene TRBD2, 6 bases. Sequenced sample: PBMCs. The clonotype originates from a man aged 45-60 years in good health and CMV-seropositive. CDR3 amino acids: CASSIGGGAAWADTQYF. The CDR3 coding sequence is TGTGCCAGTAGTATAGGAGGAGGGGCGGCTTGGGCAGATACGCAGTATTTT.